This TCR beta chain was documented in a study of beta chain features in type 1 diabetes. Study at large: The number of sorted cells examined across all samples was 107,917,701. Study conclusions and caveats: Naive, central memory and regulatory TCRB repertoires appeared more similar among patients than healthy donors. A moderate, significant TCRB CDR3 shortening appeared in type 1 diabetes across four CD4+ subsets.

CDR3 size: 11 residues. CDR1 and CDR2 from the germline V gene are DFQATT and SNEGSKA (reference sequence). V was pared by 6 bases and J by 9 bases, with 13 bases between. The study reverse transcribed the entire isolated RNA, so it sequenced expressed TCRB transcripts. Clones were sequenced by immunoSEQ multiplex PCR, and TCRdb holds only the in-frame ones, with some missing. Of roughly 220,000 clones in the sample, 16% were seen once. On this clone: Its matching antigen is unknown.

The source is a man younger than 45 with type 1 diabetes. Sequenced: naive CD4+ T cells from blood. The chain joins TRBV20-1 to TRBJ2-3; a possible D gene is TRBD1 (6 bases). DNA for the CDR3: TGCAGTGCGCACTCAGGGGCCACGCAGTATTTT. It yields the protein CSAHSGATQYF.